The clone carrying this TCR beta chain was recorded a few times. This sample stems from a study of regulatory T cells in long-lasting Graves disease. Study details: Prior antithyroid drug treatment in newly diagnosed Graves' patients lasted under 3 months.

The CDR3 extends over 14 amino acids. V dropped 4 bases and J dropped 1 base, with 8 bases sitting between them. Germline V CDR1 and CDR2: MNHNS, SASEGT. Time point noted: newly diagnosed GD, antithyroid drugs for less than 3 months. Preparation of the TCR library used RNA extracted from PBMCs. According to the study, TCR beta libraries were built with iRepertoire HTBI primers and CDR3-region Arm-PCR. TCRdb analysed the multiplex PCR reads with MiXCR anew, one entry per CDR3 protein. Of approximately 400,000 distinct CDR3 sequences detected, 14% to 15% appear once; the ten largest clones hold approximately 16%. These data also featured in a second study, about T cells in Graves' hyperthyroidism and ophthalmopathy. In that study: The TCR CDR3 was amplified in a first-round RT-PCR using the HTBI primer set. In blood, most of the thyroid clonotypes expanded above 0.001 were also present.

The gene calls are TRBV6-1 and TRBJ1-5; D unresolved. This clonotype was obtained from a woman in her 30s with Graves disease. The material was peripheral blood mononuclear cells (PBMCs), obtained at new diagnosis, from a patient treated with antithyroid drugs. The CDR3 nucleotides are TGTGCCAGCAGTGTCCCCCCGAGCAATCAGCCCCAGCATTTT. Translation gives CASSVPPSNQPQHF.